This T cell receptor beta chain appears in the sequencing data of a study of CD8 T cells in Susac syndrome. The T cells that were sequenced for TCR beta were CD8+ and CD4+ cells from blood. After extraction with the RNeasy kit, about 0.5 to 1 ug of the RNA was reverse transcribed using random hexamers. The TCR beta CDR3 was amplified by immunoSEQ multiplex PCR across 54 Vbeta, 13 Jbeta. TCRdb ran MiXCR on the immunoSEQ multiplex PCR reads and lists one entry per CDR3 protein. The repertoire includes more than 150,000 distinct CDR3 sequences, approximately 93% of them detected once, and 0.2% to 0.25% sits in the top ten. The CDR3 spans 14 residues. The germline V and J ends were trimmed by 5 bases and 7 bases, with 17 bases remaining between them. Germline CDR1 reads SEHNR; CDR2 reads FQNEAQ (reference sequence).

This clonotype was obtained from a human donor with multiple sclerosis. The chain links TRBV7-9 to TRBJ1-1, with a possible D match to TRBD1 (5 bases). The sample comprised CD8+ T cells from PBMCs. The CDR3 region is CASSEPTETGEAFF. In DNA form, the CDR3 reads TGTGCCAGCAGCGAACCGACAGAAACCGGTGAAGCTTTCTTT.